These 5 T cell receptor beta chains were sequenced from one sample in a study of blood T cell repertoires in COVID-19. Only in-frame clones appear in the TCRdb table, and some are missing; sequencing was by immunoSEQ multiplex PCR. The sample lists some 300,000 clones; 88% were seen once. The sequencing input was PBMCs or T cells enriched from blood (not recorded which). The receptors come from a woman aged 55-69 years in a cohort exposed to, infected with or recovered from COVID-19 (not recorded which).

The chain carries TRBV30 and TRBJ2-1; TRBD2 matches at 9 bases. Unmatched junction bases numbered 4, after V lost 0 bases and J lost 4 bases. This CDR3 region has 15 residues. The germline CDR1 and CDR2 sequences are GTSNPN and SVGIG (reference sequence). CDR3 coding DNA: TGTGCCTGGAGTGTTGCTAGCGGGGCATACAATGAGCAGTTCTTC. Translation gives CAWSVASGAYNEQFF.

The chain employs TRBV7-2 and TRBJ1-2, with TRBD1 matching over 9 bases. Losses at the gene ends were 1 base for V and 4 bases for J; bases not matched to a gene: 4. The CDR3 extends over 15 amino acids. CDR1 SGHTA and CDR2 FQGNSA come from the germline V gene. CDR3 residues: CASSLGDRVGYGYTF. Here the CDR3 DNA reads TGTGCCAGCAGCTTAGGGGACAGGGTTGGCTATGGCTACACCTTC.

This rearrangement joins TRBV27 to TRBJ2-3, with TRBD1 identical over 7 bases. This CDR3 is built from 13 residues. CDR1 and CDR2 from the germline V gene are MNHEY and SMNVEV (reference sequence). Trimming at V came to 6 bases and at J to 7 bases, leaving 7 bases not matched to a gene. Here the CDR3 DNA reads TGTGCCAGCAGGCGACAGGGAACAAATACGCAGTATTTT. It encodes CASRRQGTNTQYF.

This chain links TRBV4-1 with TRBJ2-7; possible D gene TRBD2, 5 bases. The CDR3 runs to 16 residues. V gave up 0 bases and J gave up 1 base, with 13 bases separating them. CDR1 MGHRA and CDR2 YSYEKL come from the germline V gene. The CDR3 nucleotides read TGCGCCAGCAGCCAAGATACCCCCCGCGGGTCCTACGAGCAGTACTTC. Its protein product is CASSQDTPRGSYEQYF.

The J gene is TRBJ2-5, the V gene TRBV29-1; 7 bases align to TRBD1. The CDR3 spans 11 residues. Germline V gene lookup returns CDR1 SQVTM and CDR2 ANQGSEA. The trim removed 8 bases at V and 7 bases at J, leaving 7 bases unmatched. CDR3: CSLYRGGTQYF. As DNA, the CDR3 is TGCAGCCTATACAGGGGTGGGACCCAGTACTTC.